Listed here is a single TCR beta chain. TCRdb analysed the RT-PCR reads with MiXCR anew, one entry per CDR3 protein. The sample shows approximately 150,000 distinct CDR3 sequences, 37% of them seen only once. Trimming stripped 0 bases from V and 2 bases from J, with 8 bases between. Germline CDR1 reads SGHRS; CDR2 reads YFSETQ. The CDR3 runs 14 residues. The sample belongs to a study of patients and donors after allogeneic stem cell transplantation. The genes are TRBV5-1 and TRBJ2-5; D gene ambiguous. The receptor was isolated from a human donor who was either an allogeneic HSCT recipient or a stem cell or donor lymphocyte infusion donor (not recorded which). It is not recorded whose cells these are; they may come from a transplant donor. Sequenced: blood, either unsorted or a sorted T cell fraction (not recorded which). CDR3 DNA sequence: TGCGCCAGCAGCTTGGTAGGGTCGCAAGAGACCCAGTACTTC. This translates into CASSLVGSQETQYF.